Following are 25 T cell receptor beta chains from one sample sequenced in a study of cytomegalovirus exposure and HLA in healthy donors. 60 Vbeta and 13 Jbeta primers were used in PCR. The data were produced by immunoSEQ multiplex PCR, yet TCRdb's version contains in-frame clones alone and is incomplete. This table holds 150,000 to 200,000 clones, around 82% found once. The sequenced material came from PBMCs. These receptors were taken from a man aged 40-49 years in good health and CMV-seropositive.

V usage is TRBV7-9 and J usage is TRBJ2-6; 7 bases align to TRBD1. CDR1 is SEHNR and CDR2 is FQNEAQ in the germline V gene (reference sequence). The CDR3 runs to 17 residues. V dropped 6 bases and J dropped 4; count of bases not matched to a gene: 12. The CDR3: CASRNDRAFDGANVLTF. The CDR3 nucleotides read TGTGCCAGCAGGAACGACAGGGCTTTCGACGGGGCCAACGTCCTGACTTTC.

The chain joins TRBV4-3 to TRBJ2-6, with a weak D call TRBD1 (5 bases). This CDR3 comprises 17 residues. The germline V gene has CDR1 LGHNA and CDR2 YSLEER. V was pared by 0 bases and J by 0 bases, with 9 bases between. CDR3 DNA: TGCGCCAGCAGCCAAGATCTAGGGGTCTCTGGGGCCAACGTCCTGACTTTC. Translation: CASSQDLGVSGANVLTF.

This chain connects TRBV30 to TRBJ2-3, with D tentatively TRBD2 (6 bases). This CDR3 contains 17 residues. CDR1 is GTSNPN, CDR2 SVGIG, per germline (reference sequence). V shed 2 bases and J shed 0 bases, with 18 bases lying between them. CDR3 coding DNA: TGTGCCTGGAGTTTAGGCGCCCTAGCGAGTAGCACAGATACGCAGTATTTT. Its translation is CAWSLGALASSTDTQYF.

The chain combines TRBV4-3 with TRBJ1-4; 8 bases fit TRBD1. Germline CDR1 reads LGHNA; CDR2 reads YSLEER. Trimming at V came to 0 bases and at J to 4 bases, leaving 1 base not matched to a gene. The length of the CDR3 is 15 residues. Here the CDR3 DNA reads TGCGCCAGCAGCCAAGAGGACAGGGATAATGAAAAACTGTTTTTT. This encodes CASSQEDRDNEKLFF.

CDR3 sequence: CASSQGGQDRGIVGYTF. In nucleotides, the CDR3 is TGTGCCAGCAGCCAAGGGGGGCAAGACAGGGGGATAGTTGGCTACACCTTC. The chain uses TRBV4-2 and TRBJ1-2; 9 bases fit TRBD1. This CDR3 contains 17 residues. With V trimmed by 1 base and J by 7 bases, 13 bases remained unmatched. Germline V gene sequence: CDR1 LGHNA, CDR2 YNFKEQ.

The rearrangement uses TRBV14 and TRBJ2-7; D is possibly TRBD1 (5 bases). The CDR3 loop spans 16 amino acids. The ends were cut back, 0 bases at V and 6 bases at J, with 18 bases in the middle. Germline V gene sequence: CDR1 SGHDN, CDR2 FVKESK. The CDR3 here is CASSQDSNIGVLEQYF. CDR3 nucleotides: TGTGCCAGCAGCCAAGATAGCAACATAGGGGTCCTCGAGCAGTACTTC. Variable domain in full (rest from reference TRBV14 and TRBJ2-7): EAGVTQFPSHSVIEKGQTVTLRCDPISGHDNLYWYRRVMGKEIKFLLHFVKESKQDESGMPNNRFLAERTGGTYSTLKVQPAELEDSGVYFCASSQDSNIGVLEQYFGPGTRLTVT.

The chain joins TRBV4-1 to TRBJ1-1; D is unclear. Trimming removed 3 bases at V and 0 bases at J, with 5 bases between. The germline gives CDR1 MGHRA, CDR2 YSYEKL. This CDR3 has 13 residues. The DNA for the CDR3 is TGCGCCAGCAGCCAGGCAATGAACACTGAAGCTTTCTTT. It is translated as CASSQAMNTEAFF.

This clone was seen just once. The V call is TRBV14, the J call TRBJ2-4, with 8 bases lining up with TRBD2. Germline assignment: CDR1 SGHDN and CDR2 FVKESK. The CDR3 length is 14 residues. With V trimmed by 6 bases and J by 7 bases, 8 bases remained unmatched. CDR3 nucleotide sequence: TGTGCCAGCAGACTCGGGGCTAGCGGGAACATTCAGTACTTC. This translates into CASRLGASGNIQYF.

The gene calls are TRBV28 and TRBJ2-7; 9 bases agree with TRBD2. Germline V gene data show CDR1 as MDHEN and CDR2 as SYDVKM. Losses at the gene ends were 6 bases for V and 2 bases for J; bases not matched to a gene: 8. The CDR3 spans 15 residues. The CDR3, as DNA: TGTGCCAGCAGCTCCCGAGCGGGAGGCGCCTACGAGCAGTACTTC. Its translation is CASSSRAGGAYEQYF.

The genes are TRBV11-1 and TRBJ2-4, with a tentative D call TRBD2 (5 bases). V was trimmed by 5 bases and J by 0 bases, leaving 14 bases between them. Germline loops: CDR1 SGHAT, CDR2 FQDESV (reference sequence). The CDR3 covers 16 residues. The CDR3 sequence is CASSLSLAVAKNIQYF. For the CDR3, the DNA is TGTGCCAGCAGCCTCTCGCTAGCCGTAGCCAAAAACATTCAGTACTTC.

CDR3 residues: CASSFGSSGSYEQYF. In DNA form, the CDR3 reads TGTGCCAGCAGCTTCGGATCTAGCGGCTCCTACGAGCAGTACTTC. This rearrangement joins TRBV11-2 to TRBJ2-7; 7 positions match TRBD2. Trimming took 3 bases from V and 0 from J; bases not matched to a gene: 5. Germline V gives CDR1 SGHAT, CDR2 FQNNGV. CDR3 length: 15 amino acids.

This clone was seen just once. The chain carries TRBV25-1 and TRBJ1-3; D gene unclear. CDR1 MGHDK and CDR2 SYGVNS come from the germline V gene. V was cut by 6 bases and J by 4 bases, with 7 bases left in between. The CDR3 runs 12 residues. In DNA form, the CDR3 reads TGTGCCAGCAGCACTCTGGGAAACACCATATATTTT. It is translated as CASSTLGNTIYF. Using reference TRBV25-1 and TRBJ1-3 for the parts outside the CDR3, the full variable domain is EADIYQTPRYLVIGTGKKITLECSQTMGHDKMYWYQQDPGMELHLIHYSYGVNSTEKGDLSSESTVSRIRTEHFPLTLESARPSHTSQYLCASSTLGNTIYFGEGSWLTVV.

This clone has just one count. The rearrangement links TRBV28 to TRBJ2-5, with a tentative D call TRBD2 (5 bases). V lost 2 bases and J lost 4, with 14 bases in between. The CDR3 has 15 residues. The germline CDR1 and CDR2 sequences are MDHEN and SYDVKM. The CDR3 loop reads CASSLGLGERETQYF. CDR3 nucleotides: TGTGCCAGCAGTTTAGGCCTTGGGGAGCGAGAGACCCAGTACTTC. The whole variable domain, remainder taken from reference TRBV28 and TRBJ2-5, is DVKVTQSSRYLVKRTGEKVFLECVQDMDHENMFWYRQDPGLGLRLIYFSYDVKMKEKGDIPEGYSVSREKKERFSLILESASTNQTSMYLCASSLGLGERETQYFGPGTRLLVL.

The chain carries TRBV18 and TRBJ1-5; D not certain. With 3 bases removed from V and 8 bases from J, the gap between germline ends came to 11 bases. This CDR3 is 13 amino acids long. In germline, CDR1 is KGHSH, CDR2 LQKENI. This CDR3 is CASSPSVGEPQHF. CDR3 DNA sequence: TGTGCCAGCTCACCTTCAGTCGGAGAGCCCCAGCATTTT.

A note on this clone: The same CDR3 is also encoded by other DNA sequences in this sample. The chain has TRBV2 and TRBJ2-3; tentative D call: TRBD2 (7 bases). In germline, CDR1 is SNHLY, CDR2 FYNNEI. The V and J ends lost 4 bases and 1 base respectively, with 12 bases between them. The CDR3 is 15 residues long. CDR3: CASSAGGAGTDTQYF. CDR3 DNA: TGTGCCAGCAGTGCGGGGGGCGCCGGCACAGATACGCAGTATTTT.

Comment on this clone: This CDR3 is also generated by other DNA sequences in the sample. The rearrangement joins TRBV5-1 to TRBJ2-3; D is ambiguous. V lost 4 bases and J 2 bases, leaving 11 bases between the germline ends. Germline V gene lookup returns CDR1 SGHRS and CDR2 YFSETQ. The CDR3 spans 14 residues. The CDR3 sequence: CASSPGLVTDTQYF. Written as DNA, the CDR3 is TGCGCCAGCAGCCCTGGTTTAGTCACAGATACGCAGTATTTT.

The CDR3: CASSPKDSNSPLHF. The CDR3 DNA sequence: TGTGCCAGCTCACCGAAGGACAGTAATTCACCCCTCCACTTT. This chain links TRBV18 with TRBJ1-6; weak D call: TRBD1 (6 bases). V shed 3 bases and J shed 6 bases, with 9 bases lying between them. The CDR3 has 14 amino acids. Per the germline V gene, CDR1 is KGHSH and CDR2 is LQKENI.

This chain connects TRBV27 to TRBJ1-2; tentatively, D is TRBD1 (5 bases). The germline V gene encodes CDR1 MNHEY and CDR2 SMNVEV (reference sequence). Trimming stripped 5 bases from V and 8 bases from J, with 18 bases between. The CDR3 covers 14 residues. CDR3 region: CASSGRGEGSGYTF. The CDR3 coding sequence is TGTGCCAGCAGTGGACGGGGGGAGGGAAGCGGCTACACCTTC.

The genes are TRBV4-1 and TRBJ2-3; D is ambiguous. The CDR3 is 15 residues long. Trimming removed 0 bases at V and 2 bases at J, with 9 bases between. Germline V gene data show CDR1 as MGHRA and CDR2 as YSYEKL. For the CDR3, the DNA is TGCGCCAGCAGCCAAGATCGCGGATTCACAGATACGCAGTATTTT. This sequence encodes CASSQDRGFTDTQYF.

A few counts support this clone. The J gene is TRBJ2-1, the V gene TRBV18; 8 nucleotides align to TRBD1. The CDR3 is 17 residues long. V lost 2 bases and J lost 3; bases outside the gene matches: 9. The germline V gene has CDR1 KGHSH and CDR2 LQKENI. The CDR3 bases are TGTGCCAGCTCACCATTGGACAGGGCCGGTAACTACAATGAGCAGTTCTTC. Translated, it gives CASSPLDRAGNYNEQFF.

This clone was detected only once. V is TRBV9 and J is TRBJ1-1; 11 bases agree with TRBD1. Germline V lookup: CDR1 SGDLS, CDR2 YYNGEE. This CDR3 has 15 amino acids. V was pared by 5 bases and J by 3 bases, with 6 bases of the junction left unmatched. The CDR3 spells CASRTGQGADTEAFF. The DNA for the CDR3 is TGTGCCAGCAGAACAGGACAGGGGGCCGACACTGAAGCTTTCTTT. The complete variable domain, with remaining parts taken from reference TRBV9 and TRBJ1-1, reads DSGVTQTPKHLITATGQRVTLRCSPRSGDLSVYWYQQSLDQGLQFLIQYYNGEERAKGNILERFSAQQFPDLHSELNLSSLELGDSALYFCASRTGQGADTEAFFGQGTRLTVV.

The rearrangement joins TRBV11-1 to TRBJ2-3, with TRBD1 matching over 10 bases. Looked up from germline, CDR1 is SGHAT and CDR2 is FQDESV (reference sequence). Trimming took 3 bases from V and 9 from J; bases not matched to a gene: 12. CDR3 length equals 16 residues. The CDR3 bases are TGTGCCAGCAGCTTCCGGACAGGGGGGCTCCTCTTAACGCAGTATTTT. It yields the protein CASSFRTGGLLLTQYF.

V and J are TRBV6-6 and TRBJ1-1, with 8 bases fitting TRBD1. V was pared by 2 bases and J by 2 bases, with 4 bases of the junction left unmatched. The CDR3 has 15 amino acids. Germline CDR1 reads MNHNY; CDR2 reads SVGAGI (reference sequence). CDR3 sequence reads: CASSYVAGGNTEAFF. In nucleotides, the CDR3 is TGTGCCAGCAGTTACGTGGCAGGGGGCAACACTGAAGCTTTCTTT.

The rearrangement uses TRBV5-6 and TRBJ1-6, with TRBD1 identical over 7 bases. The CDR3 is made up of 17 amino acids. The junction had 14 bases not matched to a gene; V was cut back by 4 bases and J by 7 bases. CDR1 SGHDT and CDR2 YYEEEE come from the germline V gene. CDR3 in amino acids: CASSLGTRQGANSPLHF. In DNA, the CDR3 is TGTGCCAGCAGCCTTGGCACCAGACAGGGAGCCAATTCACCCCTCCACTTT.

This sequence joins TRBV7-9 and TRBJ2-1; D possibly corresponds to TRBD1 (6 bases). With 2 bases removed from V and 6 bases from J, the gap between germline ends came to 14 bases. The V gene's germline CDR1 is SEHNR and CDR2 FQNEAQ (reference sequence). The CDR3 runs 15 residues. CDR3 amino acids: CASSLRRQVPNEQFF. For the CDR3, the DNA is TGTGCCAGCAGCTTACGTCGACAGGTGCCCAATGAGCAGTTCTTC.